These 19 T cell receptor beta chains came from one sample sequenced in a study of T cell responses to AZD1222 COVID-19 vaccine. TCRdb keeps only in-frame clones here, not all; method: immunoSEQ multiplex PCR. The data hold some 200,000 clones, with around 90% observed a single time. Sequences were derived from peripheral blood, sampled on day 0 of AZD1222 vaccination. The source of these receptors is an adult in good health.

The chain is built from TRBV7-2 and TRBJ2-7, with a tentative D call TRBD2 (6 bases). Trimming stripped 1 base from V and 3 bases from J, with 16 bases between. The CDR3 is made up of 16 amino acids. Germline V gene lookup returns CDR1 SGHTA and CDR2 FQGNSA. The DNA of the CDR3 is TGTGCCAGCAGCTTAGGTGGTAGCGGCCAGTACTACGAGCAGTACTTC. Amino acid sequence: CASSLGGSGQYYEQYF.

The chain couples TRBV7-2 to TRBJ2-7; TRBD2 is a possible D gene (5 bases). The germline V gene encodes CDR1 SGHTA and CDR2 FQGNSA. This CDR3 spans 15 amino acids. V was clipped by 4 bases and J by 5 bases, with 18 bases between them. The CDR3 loop is CASSWGDAGRNEQYF. The CDR3 region has the DNA TGTGCCAGCAGCTGGGGAGATGCGGGCAGAAACGAGCAGTACTTC.

The V gene is TRBV5-6, the J gene TRBJ2-1; TRBD2 agrees at 9 bases. CDR1 SGHDT and CDR2 YYEEEE come from the germline V gene. CDR3 length: 14 residues. Trimming took 5 bases from V and 2 from J; bases not matched to a gene: 2. In DNA form, the CDR3 reads TGTGCCAGCAGGACTAGCGGACCCTACAATGAGCAGTTCTTC. As protein: CASRTSGPYNEQFF. Supplemented by reference TRBV5-6 and TRBJ2-1, the full variable domain reads DAGVTQSPTHLIKTRGQQVTLRCSPKSGHDTVSWYQQALGQGPQFIFQYYEEEERQRGNFPDRFSGHQFPNYSSELNVNALLLGDSALYLCASRTSGPYNEQFFGPGTRLTVL.

Only one count was recorded for this clone. The chain is built from TRBV6-6 and TRBJ1-5; a weak D match, TRBD1 (5 bases). CDR3 length equals 14 residues. Germline values: CDR1 MNHNY, CDR2 SVGAGI (reference sequence). Between the trimmed V and J ends, which lost 8 bases and 0 bases, there was a span of 11 bases. The CDR3 loop is CASGGNYSNQPQHF. The CDR3 DNA is TGTGCCAGCGGGGGGAATTATAGCAATCAGCCCCAGCATTTT.

The genes are TRBV7-3 and TRBJ2-3; D might be TRBD2 (7 bases). V dropped 5 bases and J dropped 4 bases, with 16 bases sitting between them. The germline V gene has CDR1 SGHTA and CDR2 FQGTGA. The CDR3 runs to 15 residues. The CDR3: CASSPVGGAPDTQYF. Here the CDR3 DNA reads TGTGCCAGCAGCCCCGTGGGGGGGGCCCCAGATACGCAGTATTTT.

A few counts support this clone. The chain employs TRBV10-3 and TRBJ2-1; 9 bases fit TRBD2. Germline CDR1 is ENHRY and CDR2 is SYGVKD. Germline trimming cut 0 bases from V and 5 bases from J; bases unmatched to any gene: 8. The CDR3 is 17 amino acids. The CDR3 protein is CAISESQASGDNNEQFF. The CDR3 DNA sequence: TGTGCCATCAGTGAGTCGCAGGCTAGCGGGGATAACAATGAGCAGTTCTTC.

Concerning this clone: Additional DNA sequences in this sample encode the identical CDR3. The J gene is TRBJ2-7, the V gene TRBV7-9; 9 bases map to TRBD1. This CDR3 has 14 residues. In germline, CDR1 is SEHNR, CDR2 FQNEAQ (reference sequence). Trimming at V came to 4 bases and at J to 1 base, leaving 2 bases not matched to a gene. The CDR3, as DNA: TGTGCCAGCAGCTCCGGGACAGGGTCCTACGAGCAGTACTTC. Protein product: CASSSGTGSYEQYF.

The chain links TRBV7-8 to TRBJ1-5; possible D gene TRBD1, 5 bases. The CDR3 has 16 residues. The V gene lost 0 bases and the J gene lost 7 bases, with 16 bases spanning the gap. Germline CDR1 is SGHVS and CDR2 is FQNEAQ. Here the CDR3 reads CASSLAGVRSGQPQHF. The CDR3 DNA is TGTGCCAGCAGCTTAGCAGGGGTACGATCGGGCCAGCCCCAGCATTTT.

V usage is TRBV19 and J usage is TRBJ2-2; TRBD1 matches at 8 bases. This CDR3 is built from 17 residues. Trimming cost V 4 bases and J 0 bases; bases outside gene matches: 7. The germline V gene encodes CDR1 LNHDA and CDR2 SQIVND (reference sequence). CDR3: CASSTRQGRPNTGELFF. Here the CDR3 DNA reads TGTGCCAGTAGTACCCGACAGGGGAGGCCGAACACCGGGGAGCTGTTTTTT.

The chain combines TRBV28 with TRBJ1-5, with a possible D match to TRBD1 (6 bases). V lost 6 bases to trimming and J lost 2 bases, with 14 bases between them. Germline CDR1 and CDR2: MDHEN and SYDVKM. CDR3 length: 15 residues. CDR3 protein: CASRGTGTRNQPQHF. Written as DNA, the CDR3 is TGTGCCAGCAGGGGGACCGGGACACGCAATCAGCCCCAGCATTTT. Supplemented by reference TRBV28 and TRBJ1-5, the full variable domain reads DVKVTQSSRYLVKRTGEKVFLECVQDMDHENMFWYRQDPGLGLRLIYFSYDVKMKEKGDIPEGYSVSREKKERFSLILESASTNQTSMYLCASRGTGTRNQPQHFGDGTRLSIL.

The genes are TRBV3-1 (or the pseudogene TRBV3-2) and TRBJ1-4, with TRBD1 as a possible D gene (6 bases). From germline, CDR1 is LGHDT and CDR2 YNNKEL (reference sequence). Trimming took 2 bases from V and 8 from J, leaving 21 bases between them. This CDR3 has 17 residues. CDR3 in DNA: TGTGCCAGCAGCCAACTTTATGGAGCGGGGGGCGGAGAAAAACTGTTTTTT. As protein: CASSQLYGAGGGEKLFF.

This clone was observed a single time. The V gene is TRBV5-1, the J gene TRBJ2-3; 12 positions match TRBD1. From germline, CDR1 is SGHRS and CDR2 YFSETQ. After removal of 3 bases from V and 2 bases from J, the junction contained 4 bases not matched to a gene. The CDR3 covers 16 residues. The CDR3 spells CASSWMGQGATDTQYF. CDR3 DNA: TGCGCCAGCAGCTGGATGGGACAGGGGGCCACAGATACGCAGTATTTT.

This chain links TRBV18 with TRBJ2-6; 7 bases match TRBD1. Germline CDR1 is KGHSH and CDR2 is LQKENI. Losses at the gene ends were 4 bases for V and 0 bases for J; bases not matched to a gene: 6. The CDR3 is 17 residues long. CDR3 DNA sequence: TGTGCCAGCTCACAGGGACAGACAAGCTCTGGGGCCAACGTCCTGACTTTC. Translation gives CASSQGQTSSGANVLTF.

V gene TRBV27 combines with J gene TRBJ2-3; D is uncertain. The V and J ends lost 3 bases and 4 bases respectively, with 14 bases between them. The CDR3 loop spans 15 amino acids. Germline lookup yields CDR1 MNHEY and CDR2 SMNVEV (reference sequence). Here the CDR3 reads CASSFSGDGADTQYF. Written as DNA, the CDR3 is TGTGCCAGCAGTTTTTCTGGGGATGGGGCAGATACGCAGTATTTT.

Only one count was recorded for this clone. The rearrangement uses TRBV18 and TRBJ2-1; 10 bases line up with TRBD2. The CDR3 is 16 amino acids. Germline loops: CDR1 KGHSH, CDR2 LQKENI. V shed 5 bases, J shed 3 bases, and the junction held 7 bases outside the gene matches. Here the CDR3 DNA reads TGTGCCAGCTCAACGTATACTAGCGGGGACTACAATGAGCAGTTCTTC. This translates into CASSTYTSGDYNEQFF.

The rearrangement uses TRBV10-3 and TRBJ2-5; 8 positions match TRBD1. The junction had 7 bases not matched to a gene; V was cut back by 6 bases and J by 4 bases. CDR1 is ENHRY and CDR2 is SYGVKD in the germline V gene. There are 14 residues in the CDR3. The CDR3 loop reads CAIRSGQGGETQYF. CDR3 in DNA: TGTGCCATCAGGTCCGGACAGGGAGGAGAGACCCAGTACTTC.

This clone showed up just once. J is TRBJ1-5 and V is TRBV5-1, with 8 bases lining up with TRBD1. The CDR3 is 13 residues long. Losses at the gene ends were 4 bases for V and 5 bases for J; bases not matched to a gene: 2. Germline V lookup: CDR1 SGHRS, CDR2 YFSETQ. CDR3: CASSPTGDQPQHF. CDR3 sequence (DNA): TGCGCCAGCAGCCCGACAGGGGATCAGCCCCAGCATTTT.

The chain employs TRBV3-1 (or the pseudogene TRBV3-2) and TRBJ2-3; D remains ambiguous. V shed 2 bases and J shed 0 bases, with 9 bases lying between them. The CDR3 has 15 residues. The germline V gene has CDR1 LGHDT and CDR2 YNNKEL (reference sequence). CDR3 sequence reads: CASSQRALSTDTQYF. The CDR3 nucleotides read TGTGCCAGCAGCCAACGTGCGCTAAGCACAGATACGCAGTATTTT.

The chain carries TRBV6-1 and TRBJ2-5, with 9 bases matching TRBD2. Germline-derived CDR1 and CDR2 are MNHNS and SASEGT. The length of the CDR3 is 17 residues. J lost 1 base, V lost 0 bases, and 6 bases had no gene match. The CDR3 DNA reads as TGTGCCAGCAGTGAAGCCCGGCGGGGGGGGTCCCAAGAGACCCAGTACTTC. It specifies CASSEARRGGSQETQYF.